The source of this T cell receptor (beta chain) is a study of T-cell reconstitution after alpha-beta-depleted transplantation in children. The junction had 6 bases not matched to a gene; V was cut back by 4 bases and J by 5 bases. This CDR3 is built from 14 residues. In germline, CDR1 is SQVTM, CDR2 ANQGSEA. Unique molecular identifiers were incorporated when the TCRbeta library was constructed. TCRdb analysed the PCR reads with MiXCR anew, one entry per CDR3 protein. The sample includes about 500,000 distinct CDR3 sequences, over 25% of them seen just once. There are a few counts of this clonotype. Sequenced here: PBMCs from the stem cell graft donor, sampled from the stem cell graft. This clonotype was obtained from a human donor who donated a stem cell graft to a child with aplastic anemia. The rearrangement joins TRBV29-1 to TRBJ2-1, with 9 nucleotides matching TRBD2. The CDR3 reads CSVAPGLANNEQFF. Here the CDR3 DNA reads TGCAGCGTTGCACCGGGACTAGCCAACAATGAGCAGTTCTTC.